This TCR beta chain was recovered during a study of response to subunit inactivated influenza vaccine. Via MiXCR, TCRdb re-called the RT-PCR reads, giving one row per CDR3 protein. The sample shows under 200,000 distinct CDR3 sequences, approximately 10% of them seen only once. Germline values: CDR1 SNHLY, CDR2 FYNNEI. This CDR3 spans 15 amino acids. Trimming stripped 7 bases from V and 0 bases from J, with 14 bases between. Broader study findings: There was a suggestion from the authors that each seasonal influenza vaccination recruits few new T cells.

In its sample, this clonotype was seen many times. What it recognizes is unknown. This sequence was found in a man aged 50 to 59 who received an inactivated influenza vaccine. The source was non-naive T cells sorted from PBMCs, collected 40 to 50 days after vaccination. The genes are TRBV2 and TRBJ2-3, with a tentative D call TRBD2 (6 bases). The CDR3 nucleotides are TGTGCCAGCAACCTAGCGTCTATTAGCACAGATACGCAGTATTTT. This encodes CASNLASISTDTQYF.